This T cell receptor beta chain was identified in a study of T cell changes during pregnancy in multiple sclerosis. Profiled with immunoSEQ multiplex PCR; TCRdb holds only in-frame clones, not every one. Among approximately 53,000 clones, about nine tenths were seen once, and the ten largest hold approximately 0.29%. Deletions cut 5 bases from V and 7 bases from J, with 20 bases between. The CDR3 consists of 15 residues. CDR1 is SGHVS and CDR2 is FNYEAQ in the germline V gene. This rearrangement joins TRBV7-6 to TRBJ1-2; D remains unclear. The receptor was derived from a female donor with multiple sclerosis, enrolled in a pregnancy study. Material: CD4+ T cells from peripheral blood mononuclear cells, obtained in the second trimester of pregnancy. CDR3 in DNA: TGTGCCAGCAGCCCCATGAACCTAGTCGGTGTTGGCTACACCTTC. It codes for CASSPMNLVGVGYTF.